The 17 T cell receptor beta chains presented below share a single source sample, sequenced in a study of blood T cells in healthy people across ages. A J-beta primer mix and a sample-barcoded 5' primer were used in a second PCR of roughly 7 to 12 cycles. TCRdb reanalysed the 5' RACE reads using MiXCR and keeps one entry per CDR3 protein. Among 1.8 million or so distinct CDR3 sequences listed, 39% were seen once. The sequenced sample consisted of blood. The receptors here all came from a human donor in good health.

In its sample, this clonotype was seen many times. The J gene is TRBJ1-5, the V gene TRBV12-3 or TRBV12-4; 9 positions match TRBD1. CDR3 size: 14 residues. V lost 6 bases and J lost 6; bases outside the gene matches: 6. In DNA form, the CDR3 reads TGTGCCAGCAGGGGACAGGGAGACGGTCAGCCCCAGCATTTT. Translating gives CASRGQGDGQPQHF.

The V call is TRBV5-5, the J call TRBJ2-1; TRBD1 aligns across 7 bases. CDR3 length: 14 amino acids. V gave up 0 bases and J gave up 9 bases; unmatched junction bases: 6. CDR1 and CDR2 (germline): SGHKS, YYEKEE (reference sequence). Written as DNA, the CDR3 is TGTGCCAGCAGCTTGGAGACAGGGTACGGTGAGCAGTTCTTC. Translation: CASSLETGYGEQFF. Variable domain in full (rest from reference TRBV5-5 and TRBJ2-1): DAGVTQSPTHLIKTRGQQVTLRCSPISGHKSVSWYQQVLGQGPQFIFQYYEKEERGRGNFPDRFSARQFPNYSSELNVNALLLGDSALYLCASSLETGYGEQFFGPGTRLTVL.

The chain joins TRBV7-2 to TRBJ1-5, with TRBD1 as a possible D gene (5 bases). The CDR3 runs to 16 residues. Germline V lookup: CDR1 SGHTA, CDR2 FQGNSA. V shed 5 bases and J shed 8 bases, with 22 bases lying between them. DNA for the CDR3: TGTGCCAGCAGCCAAGAACCGGGACTCCGGGACGAGCCCCAGCATTTT. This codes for CASSQEPGLRDEPQHF.

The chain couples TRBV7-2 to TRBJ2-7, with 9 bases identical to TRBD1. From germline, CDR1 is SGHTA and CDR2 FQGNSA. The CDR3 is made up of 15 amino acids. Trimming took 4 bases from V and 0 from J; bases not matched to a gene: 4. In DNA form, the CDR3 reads TGTGCCAGCAGCTACCACAGGGGGCTCTCCTACGAGCAGTACTTC. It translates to CASSYHRGLSYEQYF. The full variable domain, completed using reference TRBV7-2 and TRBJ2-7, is GAGVSQSPSNKVTEKGKDVELRCDPISGHTALYWYRQSLGQGLEFLIYFQGNSAPDKSGLPSDRFSAERTGGSVSTLTIQRTQQEDSAVYLCASSYHRGLSYEQYFGPGTRLTVT.

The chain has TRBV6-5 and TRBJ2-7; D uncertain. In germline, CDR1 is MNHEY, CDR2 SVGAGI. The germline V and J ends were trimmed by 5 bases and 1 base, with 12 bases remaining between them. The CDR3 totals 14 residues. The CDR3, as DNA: TGTGCCAGCAGTCTCTACTCAGAGTCCTACGAGCAGTACTTC. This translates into CASSLYSESYEQYF.

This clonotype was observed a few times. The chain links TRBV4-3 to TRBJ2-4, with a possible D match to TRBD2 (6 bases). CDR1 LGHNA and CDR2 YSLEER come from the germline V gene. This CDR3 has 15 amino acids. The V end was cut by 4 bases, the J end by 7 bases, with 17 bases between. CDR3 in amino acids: CASSPQRGRENIQYF. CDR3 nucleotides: TGCGCCAGCAGCCCGCAAAGGGGTCGGGAGAACATTCAGTACTTC.

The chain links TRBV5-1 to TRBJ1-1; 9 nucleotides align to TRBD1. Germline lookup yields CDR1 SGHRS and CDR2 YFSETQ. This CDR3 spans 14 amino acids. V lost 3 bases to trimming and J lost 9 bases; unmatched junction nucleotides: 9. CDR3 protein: CASSWGQGDEKAFF. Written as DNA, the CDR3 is TGCGCCAGCAGCTGGGGACAGGGTGATGAAAAAGCTTTCTTT.

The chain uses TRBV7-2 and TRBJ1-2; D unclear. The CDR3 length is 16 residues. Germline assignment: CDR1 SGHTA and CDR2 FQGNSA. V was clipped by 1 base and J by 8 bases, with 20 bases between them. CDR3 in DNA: TGTGCCAGCAGCTTAGAAAGGATCGGCCCTTTGGGAGGCTACACCTTC. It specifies CASSLERIGPLGGYTF.

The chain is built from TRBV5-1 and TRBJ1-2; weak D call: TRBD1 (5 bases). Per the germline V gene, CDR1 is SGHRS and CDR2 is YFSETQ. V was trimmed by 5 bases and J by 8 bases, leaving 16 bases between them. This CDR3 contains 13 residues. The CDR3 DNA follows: TGCGCCAGCAGTAATTGGGACGTGCGCGGCTACACCTTC. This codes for CASSNWDVRGYTF. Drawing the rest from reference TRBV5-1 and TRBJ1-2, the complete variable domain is KAGVTQTPRYLIKTRGQQVTLSCSPISGHRSVSWYQQTPGQGLQFLFEYFSETQRNKGNFPGRFSGRQFSNSRSEMNVSTLELGDSALYLCASSNWDVRGYTFGSGTRLTVV.

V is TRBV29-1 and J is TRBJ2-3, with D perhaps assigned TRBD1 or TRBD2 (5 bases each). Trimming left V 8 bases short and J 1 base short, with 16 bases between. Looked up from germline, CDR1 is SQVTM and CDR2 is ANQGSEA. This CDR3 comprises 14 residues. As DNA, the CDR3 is TGCAGCTTACTCGGGGCGCCGGGCACAGATACGCAGTATTTT. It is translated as CSLLGAPGTDTQYF.

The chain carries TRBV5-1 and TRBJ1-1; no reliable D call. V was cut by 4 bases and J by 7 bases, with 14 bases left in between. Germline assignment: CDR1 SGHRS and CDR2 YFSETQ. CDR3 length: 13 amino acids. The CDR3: CASSDEVGFEAFF. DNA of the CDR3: TGCGCCAGCAGCGATGAGGTGGGGTTTGAAGCTTTCTTT.

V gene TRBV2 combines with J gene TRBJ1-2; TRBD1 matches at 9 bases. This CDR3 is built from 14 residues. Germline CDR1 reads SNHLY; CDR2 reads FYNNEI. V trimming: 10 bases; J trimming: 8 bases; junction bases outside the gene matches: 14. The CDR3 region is CATSPGQGTEGYTF. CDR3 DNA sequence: TGTGCCACGTCACCCGGACAGGGGACTGAAGGCTACACCTTC.

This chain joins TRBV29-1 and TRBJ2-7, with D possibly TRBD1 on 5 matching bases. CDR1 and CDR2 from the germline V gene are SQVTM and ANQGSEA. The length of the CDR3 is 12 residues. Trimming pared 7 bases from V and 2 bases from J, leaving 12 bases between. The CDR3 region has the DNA TGCAGCGCGACAGAGCCAACCTACGAGCAGTACTTC. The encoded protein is CSATEPTYEQYF.

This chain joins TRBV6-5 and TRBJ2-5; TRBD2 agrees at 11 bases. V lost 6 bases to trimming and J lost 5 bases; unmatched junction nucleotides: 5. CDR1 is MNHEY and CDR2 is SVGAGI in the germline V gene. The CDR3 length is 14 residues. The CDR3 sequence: CASRIAGGRETQYF. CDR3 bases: TGTGCCAGCAGGATAGCGGGGGGGCGGGAGACCCAGTACTTC.

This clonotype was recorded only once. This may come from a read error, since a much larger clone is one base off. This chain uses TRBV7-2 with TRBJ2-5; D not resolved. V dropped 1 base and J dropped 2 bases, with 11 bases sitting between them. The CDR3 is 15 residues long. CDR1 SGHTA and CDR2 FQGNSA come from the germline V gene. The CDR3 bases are TGTGCCAGCAGCTTAGTATCAAGTCCTCAAGAGACCCAGTACTTC. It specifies CASSLVSSPQETQYF.

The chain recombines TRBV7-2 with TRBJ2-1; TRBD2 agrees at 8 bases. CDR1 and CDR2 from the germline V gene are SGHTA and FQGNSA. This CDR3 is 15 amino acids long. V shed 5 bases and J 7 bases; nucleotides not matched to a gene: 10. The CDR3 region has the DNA TGTGCCAGCAGCATCGGGAGGGGCGTACGGAATGAGCAGTTCTTC. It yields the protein CASSIGRGVRNEQFF.

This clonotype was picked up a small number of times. The CDR3 DNA follows: TGCGCCAGCAGCCAAGAGTTGTCGGTAGACAGCTATGGCTACACCTTC. The encoded protein is CASSQELSVDSYGYTF. The gene calls are TRBV4-1 and TRBJ1-2; perhaps TRBD1 as D (5 bases). V was trimmed by 0 bases and J by 4 bases, leaving 15 bases between them. Looked up from germline, CDR1 is MGHRA and CDR2 is YSYEKL. The length of the CDR3 is 16 residues.